The 11 T cell receptor beta chains in this list originate from one sample, sequenced in a study of OX40 agonist ivuxolimab in advanced cancers. Profiling relied on immunoSEQ multiplex PCR, and the TCRdb table lists in-frame clones only, not all of them. The sample has about 73,000 clones, 85% seen once. This material consisted of CD4+ or CD8+ T cells sorted from blood, taken in a trial of the OX40 agonist ivuxolimab. Receptors originate from an adult with an advanced solid tumor such as melanoma, head and neck, liver or kidney cancer.

The rearrangement links TRBV5-1 to TRBJ2-7; D may be TRBD1 (5 bases). CDR3 length: 14 residues. The V gene lost 4 bases and the J gene lost 5 bases, with 16 bases spanning the gap. Germline lookup yields CDR1 SGHRS and CDR2 YFSETQ. The CDR3 loop is CASSEPNRLHEQYF. CDR3 coding DNA: TGCGCCAGCAGCGAGCCAAACAGGCTCCACGAGCAGTACTTC.

The sample holds one count of this clone. The V and J genes are TRBV19 and TRBJ2-7, with D perhaps matching TRBD1 or TRBD2 (5 bases each). Germline V gene sequence: CDR1 LNHDA, CDR2 SQIVND (reference sequence). The CDR3 consists of 15 residues. V lost 7 bases, J lost 0 bases, and 16 bases lay in between. The CDR3 coding sequence is TGTGCCAGTAATCCGGGGCAGGCTAACTCCTACGAGCAGTACTTC. Translated: CASNPGQANSYEQYF.

The chain recombines TRBV19 with TRBJ2-5, with 7 bases identical to TRBD2. Per germline, CDR1 LNHDA and CDR2 SQIVND (reference sequence). V lost 3 bases to trimming and J lost 11 bases; unmatched junction nucleotides: 9. This CDR3 has 13 amino acids. The CDR3 spells CASSMGREGAQYF. Written as DNA, the CDR3 is TGTGCCAGTAGTATGGGCAGGGAGGGCGCGCAGTACTTC.

The gene calls are TRBV30 and TRBJ1-4; D not certain. V was cut by 2 bases and J by 7 bases, with 11 bases left in between. Per germline, CDR1 GTSNPN and CDR2 SVGIG (reference sequence). CDR3 length equals 13 residues. This CDR3 is CAWSSVGSEKLFF. The CDR3 coding sequence is TGTGCCTGGAGTTCGGTGGGGAGTGAAAAACTGTTTTTT.

This chain connects TRBV19 to TRBJ1-5, with TRBD1 identical over 8 bases. Germline assignment: CDR1 LNHDA and CDR2 SQIVND (reference sequence). The CDR3 consists of 14 residues. With V trimmed by 3 bases and J by 2 bases, 0 bases remained unmatched. The CDR3 coding sequence is TGTGCCAGTAGTATGACAGGGGGCAATCAGCCCCAGCATTTT. It encodes CASSMTGGNQPQHF.

The chain uses TRBV10-3 and TRBJ1-3; the D is unclear. There are 13 residues in the CDR3. Germline CDR1 ENHRY, CDR2 SYGVKD. With 2 bases removed from V and 4 bases from J, the gap between germline ends came to 6 bases. CDR3 coding DNA: TGTGCCATCAGTGAGGGCAGAGGAAACACCATATATTTT. As protein: CAISEGRGNTIYF.

The chain has TRBV5-1 and TRBJ2-5; 7 bases are shared with TRBD1. The germline CDR1 and CDR2 sequences are SGHRS and YFSETQ. Trimming removed 4 bases from V and 5 bases from J; junction bases left unmatched: 11. This CDR3 is 15 amino acids long. In nucleotides, the CDR3 is TGCGCCAGCAGCATGAACAGGGGTAGTGCGGAGACCCAGTACTTC. It is translated as CASSMNRGSAETQYF.

The chain recombines TRBV10-2 with TRBJ1-5; TRBD1 matches 9 bases. In germline, CDR1 is WSHSY, CDR2 SAAADI. V lost 6 bases, J lost 1 base, and 10 bases stayed unmatched. The CDR3 extends over 17 amino acids. CDR3 region: CASSPGQGAGSNQPQHF. The CDR3, as DNA: TGCGCCAGCAGCCCGGGACAGGGCGCCGGAAGCAATCAGCCCCAGCATTTT.

The CDR3 here is CASSPNGQGADTIYF. In DNA, the CDR3 is TGTGCCAGCAGCCCCAACGGACAGGGGGCAGACACCATATATTTT. The chain combines TRBV11-2 with TRBJ1-3; 11 bases match TRBD1. CDR3 length: 15 residues. V was pared by 5 bases and J by 8 bases, with 8 bases of the junction left unmatched. Germline loops: CDR1 SGHAT, CDR2 FQNNGV.

This clone was observed a few times. The V and J genes are TRBV7-2 and TRBJ2-2, with D unclear. Germline V gene sequence: CDR1 SGHTA, CDR2 FQGNSA. Trimming removed 3 bases at V and 8 bases at J, with 10 bases between. The CDR3 is 13 amino acids. CDR3 amino acids: CASSFHGSGELFF. CDR3 nucleotides: TGTGCCAGCAGCTTCCACGGTTCAGGGGAGCTGTTTTTT.

This chain connects TRBV19 to TRBJ2-5, with no clear D. The J call may be in error: the DNA end matches TRBJ2-7 better. CDR3 length equals 13 residues. Germline V gene sequence: CDR1 LNHDA, CDR2 SQIVND (reference sequence). CDR3 in DNA: TGTGCCAGTAGTATCTCCCTCCACTACGAGCAGTACTTC. It yields the protein CASSISLHYEQYF.